This is a list of T cell receptor beta chains from one sample in a study of blood T cell repertoires in COVID-19. TCRdb's table, derived via immunoSEQ multiplex PCR, lists solely in-frame clones and lacks some. Of 180,000 or so clones in the sample, 88% were seen once. Sequenced input: peripheral blood. The receptors were gathered from a man aged 18 to 29 with active or convalescent COVID-19. The CDR3 runs from the conserved cysteine through the conserved F or W. A D gene is named only where the DNA matches it firmly. Expanded clones are given a class, and other clones once, few, many or no size at all.

V	size	J	D	length	DNA	CDR3
TRBV6-2/TRBV6-3	NA	TRBJ2-6	NA	15	TGTGCCAGCAGCCACGGGGGCTCTGGGGCCAACGTCCTGACTTTC	CASSHGGSGANVLTF
TRBV6-5	few	TRBJ2-2	TRBD2	15	TGTGCCAGCAGTTACTCCGGCGGGGGGACCGGGGAGCTGTTTTTT	CASSYSGGGTGELFF
TRBV2	NA	TRBJ2-4	TRBD1	13	TGTGCCAGCAGTGGACAGGGGTACAACATTCAGTACTTC	CASSGQGYNIQYF
TRBV7-9	once	TRBJ1-1	NA	12	TGTGCCAGCAGCTTTTCGGGGACTGAAGCTTTCTTT	CASSFSGTEAFF
TRBV7-8	NA	TRBJ2-1	TRBD2	18	TGTGCCAGCAGCTTAGTTGTAGCGGGAGGTCTACAATACAATGAGCAGTTCTTC	CASSLVVAGGLQYNEQFF
TRBV7-2	once	TRBJ2-5	NA	16	TGTGCCAGCAGCTTAGTAGGCAGGGGTCTTATGGAGACCCAGTACTTC	CASSLVGRGLMETQYF
TRBV4-2	NA	TRBJ1-5	TRBD1	15	TGTGCCAGCAGCCAAGTTCGGACAGGGAATCAGCCCCAGCATTTT	CASSQVRTGNQPQHF
TRBV10-3	NA	TRBJ2-2	NA	13	TGTGCCATCACGGGACTGAACACCGGGGAGCTGTTTTTT	CAITGLNTGELFF
TRBV2	NA	TRBJ1-4	NA	15	TGTGCCAGCAGTGTCTACGGGGATAAGGGTGAAAAACTGTTTTTT	CASSVYGDKGEKLFF
TRBV5-5	NA	TRBJ1-5	NA	16	TGTGCCAGCAGCTTCAGCCGGGTCAATAGCAATCAGCCCCAGCATTTT	CASSFSRVNSNQPQHF
TRBV2	NA	TRBJ1-2	TRBD1	16	TGTGCCAGCAGCCCGGGACAGGGTCTAAGGTACTATGGCTACACCTTC	CASSPGQGLRYYGYTF
TRBV24-1	NA	TRBJ1-1	TRBD1	13	TGTGCCACCAGTGATTCCACAGGGGCTGAAGCTTTCTTT	CATSDSTGAEAFF
TRBV21-1	NA	TRBJ2-1	NA	14	TGTGCCAGCAGGTTAGCGGGGGTCCACAATGAGCAGTTCTTC	CASRLAGVHNEQFF
TRBV5-4	NA	TRBJ1-1	TRBD1	15	TGTGCCAGCAGCTTGGGACAGGGGGGAAACACTGAAGCTTTCTTT	CASSLGQGGNTEAFF